What follows describes a single T cell receptor (beta chain). The antigen remains undetermined. With V trimmed by 6 bases and J by 6 bases, 1 base remained unmatched. This CDR3 spans 10 amino acids. Germline V gene lookup returns CDR1 SQVTM and CDR2 ANQGSEA. This entry belongs to a study of CD8 T cells in acute hepatitis C reinfection. Study findings and constraints: Preferential TRBV04 and TRBV06 usage appeared in all groups and was not explained by the naive pool. Regardless of outcome, 10 to 15 public clonotypes appeared, one using V04-02/J02-02.

Repertoires were generated with immunoSEQ multiplex PCR, while TCRdb's copy carries only in-frame clones and drops some. The repertoire holds about 38,000 clones, with around nine tenths as singletons. Described time point: naive CD8 control sorted from an acute-time-point sample. The chain couples TRBV29-1 to TRBJ2-7, with 8 bases identical to TRBD1. Specimen: naive CD8+ T cells from PBMCs. This TCR was sampled from a man aged 25-40 years with chronic hepatitis C. The CDR3 loop reads CSVTGVEQYF. The DNA of the CDR3 is TGCAGCGTGACAGGGGTCGAGCAGTACTTC.